One and the same sample provided the 21 T cell receptor beta chains below, sequenced in a study of T cell responses to AZD1222 COVID-19 vaccine. Only in-frame clones appear in the TCRdb table, and some are missing; sequencing was by immunoSEQ multiplex PCR. The sample carries about 110,000 clones, 70% to 90% recorded once. The input for sequencing was peripheral blood, taken on day 0 of AZD1222 vaccination. The receptors come from an adult in good health.

The genes are TRBV7-9 and TRBJ2-7; TRBD1 aligns across 7 bases. This CDR3 contains 16 residues. The ends lost 1 base at V and 6 bases at J; junction bases unmatched: 12. In germline, CDR1 is SEHNR, CDR2 FQNEAQ (reference sequence). In nucleotides, the CDR3 is TGTGCCAGCAGCTTAGGGGACAGAGTGTCATACAGCGAGCAGTACTTC. It codes for CASSLGDRVSYSEQYF.

The CDR3 DNA sequence: TGTGCCAGCAGTCTCCTCTCCTACGAGCAGTACTTC. It yields the protein CASSLLSYEQYF. V and J are TRBV2 and TRBJ2-7; D gene ambiguous. CDR1 is SNHLY, CDR2 FYNNEI, per germline. The CDR3 runs 12 residues. Trimming left V 5 bases short and J 0 bases short, with 5 bases between.

The CDR3 protein is CASSPVGEGTGELFF. The CDR3 DNA follows: TGTGCCAGCAGCCCAGTGGGGGAGGGCACCGGGGAGCTGTTTTTT. The chain carries TRBV7-2 and TRBJ2-2; TRBD2 matches at 7 bases. Unmatched junction bases numbered 7, after V lost 5 bases and J lost 4 bases. This CDR3 is built from 15 residues. Germline assignment: CDR1 SGHTA and CDR2 FQGNSA.

The chain carries TRBV15 and TRBJ1-2; D perhaps matches TRBD1 (5 bases). The CDR3 totals 15 residues. V lost 1 base, J lost 6 bases, and 15 bases lay in between. Germline V gene data show CDR1 as LNHNV and CDR2 as YYDKDF (reference sequence). DNA of the CDR3: TGTGCCACCAGCAGAGGAGAGAGAGAGGGGCATGGCTACACCTTC. Its protein product is CATSRGEREGHGYTF.

This chain uses TRBV27 with TRBJ1-1; unclear D gene. The V end lost 0 bases, the J end lost 1 base, and 12 bases lay between the germline ends. Germline CDR1 MNHEY, CDR2 SMNVEV (reference sequence). The CDR3 has 16 amino acids. The CDR3 nucleotides are TGTGCCAGCAGTTTATCCTGGGTGTCCAAGAACACTGAAGCTTTCTTT. It codes for CASSLSWVSKNTEAFF.

The V and J genes are TRBV28 and TRBJ1-1, with a weak D call TRBD1 (6 bases). The germline gives CDR1 MDHEN, CDR2 SYDVKM. CDR3 length: 14 amino acids. V lost 5 bases to trimming and J lost 1 base, with 11 bases between them. The DNA for the CDR3 is TGTGCCAGCAGTCCGACAGGTCCGAACACTGAAGCTTTCTTT. Translation gives CASSPTGPNTEAFF.

This clone appeared a single time. The V and J genes are TRBV7-8 and TRBJ2-1, with 13 bases aligning to TRBD2. Looked up from germline, CDR1 is SGHVS and CDR2 is FQNEAQ. V gave up 1 base and J gave up 6 bases; unmatched junction bases: 3. The CDR3 length is 16 residues. Here the CDR3 reads CASSLEGTSGVNEQFF. The DNA for the CDR3 is TGTGCCAGCAGCTTAGAGGGGACTAGCGGGGTCAATGAGCAGTTCTTC.

The V call is TRBV24-1, the J call TRBJ2-7; 12 bases are a match to TRBD1. The CDR3 is made up of 15 amino acids. Looked up from germline, CDR1 is KGHDR and CDR2 is SFDVKD. The V and J ends lost 3 bases and 4 bases, in that order; junction bases with no gene match: 3. CDR3 bases: TGTGCCACCAGTGATCCGGGACAGGGGGCTTACGAGCAGTACTTC. It specifies CATSDPGQGAYEQYF.

This clone showed up just a few times. This sample also contains other DNA sequences that code for the same CDR3. The CDR3 DNA reads as TGCGCCAGCAGCCAAGTAGGTGGCTACGAGCAGTACTTC. Its translation is CASSQVGGYEQYF. The J gene is TRBJ2-7, the V gene TRBV4-3; D unclear. The V end was cut by 1 base, the J end by 3 bases, with 7 bases between. CDR3 length equals 13 residues. Germline values: CDR1 LGHNA, CDR2 YSLEER.

V gene TRBV27 combines with J gene TRBJ1-1, with D perhaps matching TRBD1 (6 bases). The CDR3 is 15 residues long. With 6 bases removed from V and 0 bases from J, the gap between germline ends came to 14 bases. Looked up from germline, CDR1 is MNHEY and CDR2 is SMNVEV (reference sequence). As DNA, the CDR3 is TGTGCCAGCAGACCACCAGGACAGTTGAACACTGAAGCTTTCTTT. Translating gives CASRPPGQLNTEAFF.

The chain combines TRBV9 with TRBJ2-1; no clear D gene. CDR3 length equals 13 residues. Germline lookup yields CDR1 SGDLS and CDR2 YYNGEE. V was trimmed by 5 bases and J by 3 bases, leaving 9 bases between them. Here the CDR3 reads CASSSVFYNEQFF. CDR3 bases: TGTGCCAGCAGTTCTGTATTCTACAATGAGCAGTTCTTC.

The J gene is TRBJ1-1, the V gene TRBV9, with D possibly TRBD1 on 6 matching bases. This CDR3 contains 14 residues. The V gene lost 6 bases and the J gene lost 5 bases, with 17 bases spanning the gap. The germline CDR1 and CDR2 sequences are SGDLS and YYNGEE. CDR3 sequence (DNA): TGTGCCAGCACCTTTTCATCAGGGACAACTGAAGCTTTCTTT. Protein sequence: CASTFSSGTTEAFF.

The chain recombines TRBV7-2 with TRBJ1-2, with a possible D match to TRBD1 (5 bases). CDR3 size: 15 residues. With 3 bases removed from V and 4 bases from J, the gap between germline ends came to 15 bases. Germline assignment: CDR1 SGHTA and CDR2 FQGNSA. The CDR3 coding sequence is TGTGCCAGCAGCTTGGGGAGGGGAGTGACCTATGGCTACACCTTC. It is translated as CASSLGRGVTYGYTF. Looking up the rest from reference TRBV7-2 and TRBJ1-2 gives the full variable domain: GAGVSQSPSNKVTEKGKDVELRCDPISGHTALYWYRQSLGQGLEFLIYFQGNSAPDKSGLPSDRFSAERTGGSVSTLTIQRTQQEDSAVYLCASSLGRGVTYGYTFGSGTRLTVV.

The chain is built from TRBV29-1 and TRBJ1-1, with TRBD1 matching over 7 bases. This CDR3 spans 12 amino acids. Looked up from germline, CDR1 is SQVTM and CDR2 is ANQGSEA. Germline trimming cut 7 bases from V and 3 bases from J; bases unmatched to any gene: 5. CDR3 in DNA: TGCAGCGGTCGGGACAGCCACACTGAAGCTTTCTTT. Its translation is CSGRDSHTEAFF.

This rearrangement joins TRBV7-3 to TRBJ1-1, with 8 positions matching TRBD1. The germline V gene encodes CDR1 SGHTA and CDR2 FQGTGA. V trimming: 6 bases; J trimming: 3 bases; junction bases outside the gene matches: 6. There are 14 residues in the CDR3. CDR3 nucleotides: TGTGCCAGCAGACGGACAGGGAAAGACACTGAAGCTTTCTTT. Its translation: CASRRTGKDTEAFF. Together with reference TRBV7-3 and TRBJ1-1, the CDR3 gives the full variable domain: GAGVSQTPSNKVTEKGKYVELRCDPISGHTALYWYRQSLGQGPEFLIYFQGTGAADDSGLPNDRFFAVRPEGSVSTLKIQRTERGDSAVYLCASRRTGKDTEAFFGQGTRLTVV.

The J gene is TRBJ2-7, the V gene TRBV5-1; possible D gene TRBD1, 6 bases. Germline CDR1 and CDR2: SGHRS and YFSETQ. The V end was cut by 0 bases, the J end by 2 bases, with 12 bases between. This CDR3 has 15 amino acids. The CDR3 reads CASSLGQGPPYEQYF. The CDR3 nucleotides read TGCGCCAGCAGCTTGGGGCAGGGGCCACCCTACGAGCAGTACTTC.

This clone was counted once. The chain links TRBV5-1 to TRBJ2-7, with TRBD2 matching 10 bases. Germline CDR1 is SGHRS and CDR2 is YFSETQ. Losses at the gene ends were 4 bases for V and 3 bases for J; bases not matched to a gene: 7. CDR3 length: 15 residues. CDR3: CASSPLLAGDYEQYF. CDR3 bases: TGCGCCAGCAGCCCGCTTCTAGCGGGGGACTACGAGCAGTACTTC.

This rearrangement joins TRBV28 to TRBJ1-2; TRBD1 might be the D (6 bases). CDR3 size: 14 residues. The germline V gene encodes CDR1 MDHEN and CDR2 SYDVKM. Trimming stripped 8 bases from V and 4 bases from J, with 17 bases between. Written as DNA, the CDR3 is TGTGCCAGCGGTAATTCCGGACAGCTCTATGGCTACACCTTC. Translation: CASGNSGQLYGYTF.

CDR3: CASSEGVNTEAFF. In DNA form, the CDR3 reads TGTGCCAGCAGTGAGGGGGTCAACACTGAAGCTTTCTTT. The rearrangement links TRBV6-1 to TRBJ1-1; TRBD1 is a possible D gene (5 bases). Germline CDR1 and CDR2: MNHNS and SASEGT. The CDR3 extends over 13 amino acids. Deletions cut 3 bases from V and 2 bases from J, with 7 bases between.

The DNA for the CDR3 is TGTGCCAGCAGCTTAGCGCGGGACAGTTATAGCAATCAGCCCCAGCATTTT. Its protein product is CASSLARDSYSNQPQHF. The chain combines TRBV7-9 with TRBJ1-5; 7 nucleotides align to TRBD1. Per the germline V gene, CDR1 is SEHNR and CDR2 is FQNEAQ (reference sequence). After removal of 0 bases from V and 0 bases from J, the junction contained 5 bases not matched to a gene. CDR3 size: 17 residues.

The chain joins TRBV18 to TRBJ1-5; TRBD1 might be the D (6 bases). Trimming stripped 1 base from V and 0 bases from J, with 7 bases between. Germline CDR1 reads KGHSH; CDR2 reads LQKENI. The CDR3 is made up of 15 amino acids. DNA for the CDR3: TGTGCCAGCTCACCACAGGGACATAGCAATCAGCCCCAGCATTTT. Translation: CASSPQGHSNQPQHF.